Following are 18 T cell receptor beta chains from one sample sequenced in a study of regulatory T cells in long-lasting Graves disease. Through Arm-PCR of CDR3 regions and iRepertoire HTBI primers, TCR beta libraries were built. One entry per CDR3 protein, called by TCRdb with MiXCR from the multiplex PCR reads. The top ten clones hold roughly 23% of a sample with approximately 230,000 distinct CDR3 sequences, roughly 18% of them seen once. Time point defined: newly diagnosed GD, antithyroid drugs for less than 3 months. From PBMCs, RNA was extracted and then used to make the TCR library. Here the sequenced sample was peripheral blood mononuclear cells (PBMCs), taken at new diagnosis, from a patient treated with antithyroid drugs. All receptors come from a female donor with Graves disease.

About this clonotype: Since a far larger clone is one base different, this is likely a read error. DNA of the CDR3: TGTGCCTGGAGTGCCAGGGGTTACGAGCAGTTCTTC. Translating it yields CAWSARGYEQFF. The gene calls are TRBV30 and TRBJ2-1, with a possible D match to TRBD1 (6 bases). The CDR3 covers 12 residues. Germline CDR1 is GTSNPN and CDR2 is SVGIG (reference sequence). V was pared by 1 base and J by 10 bases, with 11 bases between.

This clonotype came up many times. CDR3 nucleotides: TGTGCCAGCCTAGGGGGACTAATATACAATGAGCAGTTCTTC. Translation: CASLGGLIYNEQFF. This chain joins TRBV12-3 or TRBV12-4 and TRBJ2-1; possibly TRBD2 for D (7 bases). The V gene lost 8 bases and the J gene lost 4 bases, with 15 bases spanning the gap. The CDR3 totals 14 residues.

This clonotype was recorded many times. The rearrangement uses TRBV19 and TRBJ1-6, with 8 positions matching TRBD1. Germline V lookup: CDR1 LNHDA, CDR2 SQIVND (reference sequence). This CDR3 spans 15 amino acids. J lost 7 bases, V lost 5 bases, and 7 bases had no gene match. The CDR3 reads CASSPGQGLNSPLHF. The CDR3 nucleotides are TGTGCCAGTAGTCCCGGACAGGGTTTAAATTCACCCCTCCACTTT.

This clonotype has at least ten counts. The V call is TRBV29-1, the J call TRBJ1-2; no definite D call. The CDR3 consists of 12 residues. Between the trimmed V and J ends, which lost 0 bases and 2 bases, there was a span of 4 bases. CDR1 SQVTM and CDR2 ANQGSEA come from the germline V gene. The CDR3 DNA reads TGCAGCGTTGAAGAACAGAACTATGGCTACACCTTC. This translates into CSVEEQNYGYTF.

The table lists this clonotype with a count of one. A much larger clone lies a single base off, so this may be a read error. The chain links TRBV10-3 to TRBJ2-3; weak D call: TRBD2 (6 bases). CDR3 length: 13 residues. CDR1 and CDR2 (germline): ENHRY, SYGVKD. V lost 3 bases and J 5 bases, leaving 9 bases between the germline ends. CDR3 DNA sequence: TGTGCCATCAGTGAAGCGCGGGGAGATACGCAGTATTTT. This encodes CAISEARGDTQYF.

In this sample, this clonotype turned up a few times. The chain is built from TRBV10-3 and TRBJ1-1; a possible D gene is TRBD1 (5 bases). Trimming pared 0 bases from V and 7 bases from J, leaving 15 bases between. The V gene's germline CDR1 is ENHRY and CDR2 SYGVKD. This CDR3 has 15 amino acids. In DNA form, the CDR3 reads TGTGCCATCAGTGAGTCGACAAAGGGGTTGAGTGAAGCTTTCTTT. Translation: CAISESTKGLSEAFF.

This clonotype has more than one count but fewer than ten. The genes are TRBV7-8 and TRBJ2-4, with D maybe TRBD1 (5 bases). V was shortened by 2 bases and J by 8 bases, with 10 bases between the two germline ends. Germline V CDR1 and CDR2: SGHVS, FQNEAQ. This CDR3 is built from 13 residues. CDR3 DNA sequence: TGTGCCAGCAGCTTATCAGGGAAAGACATTCAGTACTTC. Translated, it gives CASSLSGKDIQYF.

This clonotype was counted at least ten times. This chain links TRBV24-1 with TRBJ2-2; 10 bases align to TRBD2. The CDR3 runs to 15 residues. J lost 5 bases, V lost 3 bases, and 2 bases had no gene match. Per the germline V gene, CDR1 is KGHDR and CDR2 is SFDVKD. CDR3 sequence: CATSDILAGTGELFF. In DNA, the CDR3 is TGTGCCACCAGTGATATACTAGCGGGAACCGGGGAGCTGTTTTTT.

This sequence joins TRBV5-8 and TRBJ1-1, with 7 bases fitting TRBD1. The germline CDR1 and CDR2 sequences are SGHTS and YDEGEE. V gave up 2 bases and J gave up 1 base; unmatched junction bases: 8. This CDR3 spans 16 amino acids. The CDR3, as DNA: TGTGCCAGCAGCTTTTTTTACGGGACAGCGAACACTGAAGCTTTCTTT. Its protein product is CASSFFYGTANTEAFF.

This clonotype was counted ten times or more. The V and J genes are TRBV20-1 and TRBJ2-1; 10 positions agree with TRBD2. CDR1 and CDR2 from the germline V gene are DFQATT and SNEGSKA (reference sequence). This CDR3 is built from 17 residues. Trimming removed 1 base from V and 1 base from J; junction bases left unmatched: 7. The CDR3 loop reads CSARVFSGRDSYNEQFF. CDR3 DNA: TGCAGTGCTAGAGTGTTCAGCGGGAGGGATTCCTACAATGAGCAGTTCTTC.

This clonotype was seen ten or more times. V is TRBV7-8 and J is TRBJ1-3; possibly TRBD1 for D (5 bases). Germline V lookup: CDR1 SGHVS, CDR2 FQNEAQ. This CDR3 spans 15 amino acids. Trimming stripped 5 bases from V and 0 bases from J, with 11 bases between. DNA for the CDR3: TGTGCCAGCAGCCTTGGGGGAAACTCTGGAAACACCATATATTTT. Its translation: CASSLGGNSGNTIYF.

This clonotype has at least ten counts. CDR3 bases: TGTGCCAGCAGTCAGACTAGCGGGAGCTACGAGCAGTACTTC. Its translation is CASSQTSGSYEQYF. The rearrangement links TRBV6-1 to TRBJ2-7; 12 positions agree with TRBD2. This CDR3 region has 14 residues. Looked up from germline, CDR1 is MNHNS and CDR2 is SASEGT. Trimming at V came to 5 bases and at J to 3 bases, leaving 2 bases not matched to a gene.

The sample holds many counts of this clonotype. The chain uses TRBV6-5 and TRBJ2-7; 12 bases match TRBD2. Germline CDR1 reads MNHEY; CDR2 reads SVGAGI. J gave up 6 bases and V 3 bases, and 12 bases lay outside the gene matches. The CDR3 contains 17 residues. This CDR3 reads CASSYGSPGLAGREQYF. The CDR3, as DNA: TGTGCCAGCAGTTATGGGAGCCCGGGACTAGCGGGCCGCGAGCAGTACTTC.

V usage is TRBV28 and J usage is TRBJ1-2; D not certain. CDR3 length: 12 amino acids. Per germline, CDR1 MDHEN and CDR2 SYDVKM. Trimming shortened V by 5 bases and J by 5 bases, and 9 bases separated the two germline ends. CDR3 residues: CASSDGPYGYTF. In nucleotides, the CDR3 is TGTGCCAGCAGTGACGGACCTTATGGCTACACCTTC.

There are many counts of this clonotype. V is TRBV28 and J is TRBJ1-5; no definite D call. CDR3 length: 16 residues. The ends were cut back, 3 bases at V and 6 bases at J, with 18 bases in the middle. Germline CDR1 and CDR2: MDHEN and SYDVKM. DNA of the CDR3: TGTGCCAGCAGTTTCCGGCCAGTATCGTTTATTCAGCCCCAGCATTTT. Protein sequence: CASSFRPVSFIQPQHF.

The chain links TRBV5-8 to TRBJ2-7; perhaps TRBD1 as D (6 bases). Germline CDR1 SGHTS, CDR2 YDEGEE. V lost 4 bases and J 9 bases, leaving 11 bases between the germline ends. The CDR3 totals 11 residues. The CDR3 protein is CASSNTGRQYF. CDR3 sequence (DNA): TGTGCCAGCAGCAACACAGGGCGGCAGTACTTC.

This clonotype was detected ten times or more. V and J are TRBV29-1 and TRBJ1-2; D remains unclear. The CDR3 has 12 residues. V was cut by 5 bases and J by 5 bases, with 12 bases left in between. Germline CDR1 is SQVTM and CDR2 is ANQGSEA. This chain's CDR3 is CSVYSLKYGYTF. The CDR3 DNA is TGCAGCGTTTACAGCCTTAAGTATGGCTACACCTTC.

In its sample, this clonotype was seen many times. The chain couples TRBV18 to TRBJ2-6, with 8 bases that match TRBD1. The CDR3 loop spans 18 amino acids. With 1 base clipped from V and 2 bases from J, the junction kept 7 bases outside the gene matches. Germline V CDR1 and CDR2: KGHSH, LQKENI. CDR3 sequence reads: CASSPRGRGQAGANVLTF. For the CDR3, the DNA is TGTGCCAGCTCACCACGGGGCAGGGGGCAAGCTGGGGCCAACGTCCTGACTTTC.